Listed below are T cell receptor beta chains from one sample, sequenced in a study of PD-L1 blockade in urothelial cancer. TCRdb's table, derived via immunoSEQ multiplex PCR, lists solely in-frame clones and lacks some. The sample shows 70,000 to 75,000 clones, 85% to 90% of them seen only once. Sequencing was performed on PBMCs, taken around atezolizumab (anti-PD-L1) treatment. All receptors derive from a man aged 55 to 70 with urothelial cancer. The CDR3 runs from the conserved cysteine through the conserved F or W. D genes are given only for firm matches. Size is stated for part of the rows, as once, few or many counts, or as a class when the clone is expanded.

>TRBJ1-3|TRBV7-9|few|NA
CASSLGGSGNTIYF
TGTGCCAGCAGCTTAGGAGGCTCTGGAAACACCATATATTTT
>TRBJ2-3|TRBV5-1|NA|TRBD2
CASSQASGVRGTDTQYF
TGCGCCAGCAGCCAAGCTAGCGGGGTCCGGGGCACAGATACGCAGTATTTT
>TRBJ1-2|TRBV11-1|once|NA
CASSPPDRAYGYTF
TGTGCCAGCAGCCCACCGGACAGAGCGTATGGCTACACCTTC
>TRBJ1-5|TRBV6-1|NA|NA
CASTLPGSNQPQHF
TGTGCCAGCACACTGCCGGGGAGCAATCAGCCCCAGCATTTT
>TRBJ2-4|TRBV19|NA|TRBD1
CASSIEGQGATKNIQYF
TGTGCCAGTAGTATAGAAGGTCAGGGGGCGACCAAAAACATTCAGTACTTC
>TRBJ2-3|TRBV5-6|NA|NA
CASSWGEGTDTQYF
TGTGCCAGCAGCTGGGGAGAGGGAACAGATACGCAGTATTTT
>TRBJ1-2|TRBV6-5|NA|TRBD1
CASSGGGQNNYGYTF
TGTGCCAGCAGTGGAGGGGGACAGAACAACTATGGCTACACCTTC
>TRBJ2-7|TRBV27|NA|TRBD1
CASSLKGQGAYEQYF
TGTGCCAGCAGTTTAAAAGGACAGGGGGCCTACGAGCAGTACTTC
>TRBJ2-7|TRBV7-9|NA|TRBD2
CASVLFLAGWSYEQYF
TGTGCCAGTGTTCTTTTCTTAGCGGGATGGTCCTACGAGCAGTACTTC
>TRBJ1-2|TRBV18|NA|NA
CASSPGAGLGYTF
TGTGCCAGCTCACCAGGGGCAGGCCTTGGCTACACCTTC
>TRBJ2-7|TRBV5-5|NA|TRBD1
CASSWPDRGYEQYF
TGTGCCAGCAGCTGGCCGGACAGGGGCTACGAGCAGTACTTC
>TRBJ1-2|TRBV6-5|NA|TRBD1
CASSATGNYGYTF
TGTGCCAGCAGCGCGACAGGGAACTATGGCTACACCTTC
>TRBJ2-3|TRBV18|few|NA
CASSPRDTYTDTQYF
TGTGCCAGCTCCCCCAGGGATACATACACAGATACGCAGTATTTT
>TRBJ2-2|TRBV9|NA|NA
CASSAQGIGTGELFF
TGTGCCAGCAGCGCACAGGGTATCGGCACCGGGGAGCTGTTTTTT
>TRBJ1-5|TRBV7-3|NA|NA
CASSLPRGTRDQPQHF
TGTGCCAGCAGCCTCCCACGGGGAACCCGGGATCAGCCCCAGCATTTT
>TRBJ2-5|TRBV28|NA|TRBD2
CASSLTSGRASPQETQYF
TGTGCCAGCAGTCTGACTAGCGGGAGGGCCTCACCCCAAGAGACCCAGTACTTC
>TRBJ1-5|TRBV6-5|NA|NA
CASSYSSGNQPQHF
TGTGCCAGCAGTTACTCGTCGGGCAATCAGCCCCAGCATTTT
>TRBJ1-5|TRBV6-6|NA|TRBD1
CASRGTGENQPQHF
TGTGCCAGCAGAGGGACAGGGGAAAATCAGCCCCAGCATTTT
>TRBJ2-7|TRBV9|once|NA
CASSVAGEAYEQYF
TGTGCCAGCAGCGTAGCGGGAGAGGCCTACGAGCAGTACTTC
>TRBJ2-2|TRBV14|few|NA
CASSQAGLVSAGELFF
TGTGCCAGCAGCCAAGCAGGGCTTGTATCCGCCGGGGAGCTGTTTTTT
>TRBJ2-5|TRBV10-3|NA|TRBD2
CAISEPRGGQETQYF
TGTGCCATCAGTGAACCACGGGGGGGGCAAGAGACCCAGTACTTC
>TRBJ1-5|TRBV19|NA|TRBD1
CASREMGQGVWSNQPQHF
TGTGCCAGTAGAGAAATGGGACAGGGCGTGTGGAGCAATCAGCCCCAGCATTTT
>TRBJ2-7|TRBV9|NA|NA
CASSVGGGLGTYEQYF
TGTGCCAGCAGCGTAGGGGGAGGTCTCGGCACCTACGAGCAGTACTTC
>TRBJ1-3|TRBV19|NA|NA
CASSTGAGNTIYF
TGTGCCAGTAGTACAGGGGCGGGAAACACCATATATTTT
>TRBJ1-5|TRBV29-1|NA|TRBD1
CSVRAGGSGNQPQHF
TGCAGCGTTAGGGCAGGGGGCAGCGGCAATCAGCCCCAGCATTTT
>TRBJ1-1|TRBV28|NA|TRBD1
CASTNGQGITEAFF
TGTGCCAGTACGAATGGACAGGGGATCACTGAAGCTTTCTTT
>TRBJ2-3|TRBV5-4|NA|NA
CASSLGEQGQDTQYF
TGTGCCAGCAGCTTGGGGGAACAGGGCCAAGATACGCAGTATTTT
>TRBJ1-5|TRBV7-9|few|NA
CASELGRNQPQHF
TGTGCCAGCGAGTTGGGGAGGAATCAGCCCCAGCATTTT
>TRBJ2-3|TRBV18|NA|TRBD2
CASSQTSGTDTQYF
TGTGCCAGCTCCCAGACTAGCGGAACAGATACGCAGTATTTT
>TRBJ2-3|TRBV9|NA|TRBD1
CASSGPGQGADTQYF
TGTGCCAGCAGCGGACCGGGACAGGGGGCAGATACGCAGTATTTT
>TRBJ1-2|TRBV11-3|once|NA
CASSLGLQGIDYGYTF
TGTGCCAGCAGCTTAGGGCTACAGGGTATTGACTATGGCTACACCTTC
>TRBJ2-4|TRBV7-9|NA|TRBD1
CASSLVARGNIQYF
TGTGCCAGCAGCTTAGTAGCCAGGGGGAACATTCAGTACTTC
>TRBJ1-1|TRBV15|once|TRBD1
CATSRVGQGTTEAFF
TGTGCCACCAGCAGAGTGGGACAGGGGACCACTGAAGCTTTCTTT
>TRBJ2-7|TRBV10-2|NA|TRBD1
CASRRGTGEAYEQYF
TGCGCCAGCCGGCGGGGGACAGGGGAAGCCTACGAGCAGTACTTC
>TRBJ1-1|TRBV30|NA|NA
CAGRRGNTEAFF
TGTGCCGGAAGGAGGGGGAACACTGAAGCTTTCTTT
>TRBJ2-2|TRBV10-3|NA|TRBD2
CATSPSGTNTGELFF
TGTGCCACGAGTCCAAGCGGGACGAACACCGGGGAGCTGTTTTTT
>TRBJ2-7|TRBV9|medium-sized|NA
CASSVASGHNEQYF
TGTGCCAGCAGCGTAGCCTCAGGGCATAACGAGCAGTACTTC
>TRBJ2-1|TRBV5-1|NA|TRBD2
CASSETSGGATISYNEQFF
TGCGCCAGCAGCGAGACTAGCGGGGGGGCCACTATTTCCTACAATGAGCAGTTCTTC
>TRBJ2-3|TRBV30|once|NA
CAWRQSTDTQYF
TGTGCCTGGAGACAAAGCACAGATACGCAGTATTTT
>TRBJ1-2|TRBV7-9|few|NA
CASSLAQVGYTF
TGTGCCAGCAGCTTAGCGCAGGTTGGCTACACCTTC
>TRBJ2-5|TRBV18|NA|TRBD1
CASSGTGQETQYF
TGTGCCAGCTCAGGGACAGGGCAAGAGACCCAGTACTTC
>TRBJ1-4|TRBV9|NA|NA
CASSVAGANYEKLFF
TGTGCCAGCAGCGTAGCAGGGGCCAACTATGAAAAACTGTTTTTT
>TRBJ2-6|TRBV7-9|NA|NA
CASSLAGAGANVLTF
TGTGCCAGCAGCTTAGCAGGGGCCGGGGCCAACGTCCTGACTTTC
>TRBJ1-1|TRBV29-1|NA|NA
CSVEEGANTEAFF
TGCAGCGTTGAAGAGGGGGCGAACACTGAAGCTTTCTTT
>TRBJ2-5|TRBV5-4|once|TRBD1
CASSGTGGRETQYF
TGTGCCAGCAGCGGAACAGGGGGCAGAGAGACCCAGTACTTC
>TRBJ2-7|TRBV5-5|NA|TRBD1
CASSLVIGQGYEQYF
TGTGCCAGCAGCTTGGTTATCGGACAGGGCTACGAGCAGTACTTC
>TRBJ1-1|TRBV18|once|NA
CASSPTERAEAFF
TGTGCCAGCTCTCCCACAGAGCGGGCTGAAGCTTTCTTT
>TRBJ2-2|TRBV9|NA|NA
CASSVEGVTGELFF
TGTGCCAGCAGCGTAGAAGGGGTGACCGGGGAGCTGTTTTTT
>TRBJ2-1|TRBV7-2|NA|NA
CASSSGTYEQFF
TGTGCCAGCAGCTCGGGAACGTATGAGCAGTTCTTC
>TRBJ1-5|TRBV28|NA|TRBD1
CASSPSDRVKQPQHF
TGTGCCAGCAGTCCGTCCGACAGGGTAAAACAGCCCCAGCATTTT
>TRBJ1-1|TRBV6-6|NA|TRBD1
CASSYDRATEAFF
TGTGCCAGCAGTTACGACAGGGCAACTGAAGCTTTCTTT
>TRBJ2-2|TRBV6-6|NA|NA
CASSLEGTPGELFF
TGTGCCAGCAGTTTAGAGGGAACCCCCGGGGAGCTGTTTTTT
>TRBJ2-3|TRBV4-1|NA|TRBD1
CASSQSPADRVTDTQYF
TGCGCCAGCAGCCAATCACCAGCAGACAGGGTTACAGATACGCAGTATTTT
>TRBJ2-7|TRBV7-2|NA|TRBD2
CASSPRVAGADEQYF
TGTGCCAGCAGCCCCAGGGTAGCGGGAGCGGATGAGCAGTACTTC
>TRBJ2-3|TRBV27|NA|TRBD1
CASSSTGGYHTDTQYF
TGTGCCAGCAGTTCGACAGGGGGATATCACACAGATACGCAGTATTTT
>TRBJ2-5|TRBV19|NA|NA
CASSISTPKETQYF
TGTGCCAGTAGTATCTCGACTCCAAAAGAGACCCAGTACTTC
>TRBJ2-5|TRBV19|NA|TRBD2
CATGPGLGSETQYF
TGTGCCACCGGACCGGGACTAGGGTCGGAGACCCAGTACTTC
>TRBJ2-7|TRBV6-5|NA|TRBD1
CASSRDRASEQYF
TGTGCCAGCAGCCGGGACAGGGCGTCCGAGCAGTACTTC